Presented here are 21 T cell receptor beta chains from one specimen sequenced in a study of blood T cell repertoires in COVID-19. Clones were sequenced by immunoSEQ multiplex PCR, and TCRdb holds only the in-frame ones, with some missing. The table lists about 330,000 clones, roughly 90% of them singletons. Sequences were obtained from peripheral blood. Source of these receptors: a woman aged 45-60 years with active or convalescent COVID-19.

This clone came up a few times. The chain links TRBV6-1 to TRBJ1-5, with 8 bases identical to TRBD1. The CDR3 loop spans 18 amino acids. V shed 2 bases, J shed 4 bases, and the junction held 13 bases outside the gene matches. The germline CDR1 and CDR2 sequences are MNHNS and SASEGT. The CDR3 DNA reads TGTGCCAGCAGTGAAAGGAGGACAGGGAAGGTGGGAAATCAGCCCCAGCATTTT. This sequence encodes CASSERRTGKVGNQPQHF.

This chain joins TRBV6-6 and TRBJ2-6, with D perhaps matching TRBD1 (6 bases). Germline V gene data show CDR1 as MNHNY and CDR2 as SVGAGI (reference sequence). V was trimmed by 6 bases and J by 0 bases, leaving 9 bases between them. The CDR3 covers 15 residues. For the CDR3, the DNA is TGTGCCAGCAGCCAACAGGGCTCTGGGGCCAACGTCCTGACTTTC. This encodes CASSQQGSGANVLTF.

The gene calls are TRBV12-1 and TRBJ2-4; the table names TRBD2, a call not compared with the DNA. TRBV12-1 is a pseudogene locus. The CDR3 sequence is 12 residues long. CDR3 sequence reads: CATQTHGGVKNF. DNA of the CDR3: TGTGCCACCCAAACCCACGGGGGGGTGAAGAACTTC.

This clone was seen a single time. This chain links TRBV28 with TRBJ2-7; 10 bases map to TRBD1. Germline CDR1 and CDR2: MDHEN and SYDVKM. V dropped 6 bases and J dropped 2; count of bases not matched to a gene: 13. The CDR3 totals 17 residues. The CDR3 coding sequence is TGTGCCAGCAGCTCCCTCGGACAGGGGGGAATCCCCTACGAGCAGTACTTC. Its protein is CASSSLGQGGIPYEQYF.

This chain uses TRBV10-3 with TRBJ1-2; D is perhaps TRBD1 (5 bases). The V gene's germline CDR1 is ENHRY and CDR2 SYGVKD. V dropped 3 bases and J dropped 11 bases, with 13 bases sitting between them. This CDR3 is 12 amino acids long. DNA for the CDR3: TGTGCCATCAGTGAAGGGGAATTGAGATACACCTTC. This codes for CAISEGELRYTF.

The chain couples TRBV12-3 or TRBV12-4 to TRBJ2-7; perhaps TRBD1 as D (6 bases). This CDR3 comprises 13 residues. V lost 7 bases and J lost 2, with 12 bases in between. The chain's CDR3 is CASKKDSPYEQYF. The CDR3 coding sequence is TGTGCCAGCAAGAAGGACAGCCCCTACGAGCAGTACTTC.

The chain uses TRBV19 and TRBJ1-4, with D perhaps TRBD1 (5 bases). The CDR3 consists of 14 residues. V shed 6 bases and J shed 4 bases, with 12 bases lying between them. In germline, CDR1 is LNHDA, CDR2 SQIVND (reference sequence). The CDR3 spells CASRSPRGNEKLFF. The CDR3, as DNA: TGTGCCAGTAGGTCGCCAAGGGGTAATGAAAAACTGTTTTTT.

This chain uses TRBV12-3 or TRBV12-4 with TRBJ1-5; TRBD1 is a possible D gene (5 bases). The CDR3 is made up of 12 amino acids. V lost 3 bases and J 9 bases, leaving 9 bases between the germline ends. The CDR3 loop reads CASSFPDRPQHF. The CDR3 nucleotides read TGTGCCAGCAGTTTCCCTGACAGGCCCCAGCATTTT.

This clone was detected once. The V call is TRBV10-3, the J call TRBJ2-7; TRBD1 matches 8 bases. CDR3 length equals 17 residues. Germline lookup yields CDR1 ENHRY and CDR2 SYGVKD. V was pared by 3 bases and J by 0 bases, with 10 bases of the junction left unmatched. As DNA, the CDR3 is TGTGCCATCAGTGATAACCCGGGACAGGAGGTCTCCTACGAGCAGTACTTC. Its protein product is CAISDNPGQEVSYEQYF.

The rearrangement uses TRBV15 and TRBJ1-1; D ambiguous. Trimming took off 1 base at V and 1 base at J, with 10 bases between the two ends. In germline, CDR1 is LNHNV, CDR2 YYDKDF (reference sequence). This CDR3 region has 15 residues. This CDR3 is CATSRVGSGNTEAFF. The CDR3 DNA reads TGTGCCACCAGCAGAGTGGGTTCGGGGAACACTGAAGCTTTCTTT.

This rearrangement joins TRBV11-2 to TRBJ1-2, with 8 positions matching TRBD1. After removal of 2 bases from V and 1 base from J, the junction contained 9 bases not matched to a gene. Looked up from germline, CDR1 is SGHAT and CDR2 is FQNNGV. The CDR3 length is 17 residues. CDR3 residues: CASSLLPTGADNYGYTF. CDR3 DNA: TGTGCCAGCAGCTTACTCCCGACAGGGGCCGATAACTATGGCTACACCTTC.

The chain is built from TRBV7-6 and TRBJ1-3; 9 nucleotides match TRBD1. This CDR3 spans 16 amino acids. Germline V gives CDR1 SGHVS, CDR2 FNYEAQ. J lost 4 bases, V lost 5 bases, and 9 bases had no gene match. In DNA, the CDR3 is TGTGCCAGCAGCAACCGGGACAGGGAAGCCGGAAACACCATATATTTT. The encoded protein is CASSNRDREAGNTIYF. The variable domain in full, with the rest retrieved from reference TRBV7-6 and TRBJ1-3, is GAGVSQSPRYKVTKRGQDVALRCDPISGHVSLYWYRQALGQGPEFLTYFNYEAQQDKSGLPNDRFSAERPEGSISTLTIQRTEQRDSAMYRCASSNRDREAGNTIYFGEGSWLTVV.

The CDR3 sequence: CASRQRQGLNTEAFF. The CDR3 nucleotides are TGTGCCAGCAGGCAAAGACAGGGGCTGAACACTGAAGCTTTCTTT. The rearrangement joins TRBV6-6 to TRBJ1-1, with 8 bases that match TRBD1. The length of the CDR3 is 15 residues. The germline CDR1 and CDR2 sequences are MNHNY and SVGAGI (reference sequence). V lost 6 bases, J lost 0 bases, and 6 bases stayed unmatched.

This clone appeared a single time. The chain couples TRBV18 to TRBJ2-3, with 9 nucleotides matching TRBD1. In germline, CDR1 is KGHSH, CDR2 LQKENI. The CDR3 consists of 15 residues. The junction had 4 bases not matched to a gene; V was cut back by 3 bases and J by 3 bases. The CDR3 loop is CASSPGQGHTDTQYF. The CDR3 region has the DNA TGTGCCAGCTCACCCGGACAGGGGCATACAGATACGCAGTATTTT.

This clone was seen a single time. The chain combines TRBV7-2 with TRBJ1-3; D perhaps matches TRBD1 (6 bases). Germline-derived CDR1 and CDR2 are SGHTA and FQGNSA. The CDR3 has 16 amino acids. The V end was cut by 1 base, the J end by 0 bases, with 10 bases between. The CDR3, as DNA: TGTGCCAGCAGCTTAGTGGGGGCGTCCTCTGGAAACACCATATATTTT. Translation: CASSLVGASSGNTIYF.

The chain is built from TRBV7-2 and TRBJ2-1; 7 nucleotides line up with TRBD2. The CDR3 extends over 15 amino acids. After removal of 6 bases from V and 1 base from J, the junction contained 6 bases not matched to a gene. Germline lookup yields CDR1 SGHTA and CDR2 FQGNSA. CDR3 residues: CASSSLAKSYNEQFF. The CDR3 region has the DNA TGTGCCAGCAGTTCACTAGCGAAATCCTACAATGAGCAGTTCTTC.

To note about this clone: The same CDR3 also results from other DNA sequences found in this sample. The chain carries TRBV10-3 and TRBJ1-3, with unresolved D. Germline V gives CDR1 ENHRY, CDR2 SYGVKD. This CDR3 has 14 amino acids. Trimming left V 7 bases short and J 0 bases short, with 10 bases between. The CDR3 DNA is TGTGCCATCACCCCTGGAGTCTCTGGAAACACCATATATTTT. This sequence encodes CAITPGVSGNTIYF.

The chain recombines TRBV7-3 with TRBJ1-1; TRBD1 is a possible D gene (6 bases). The CDR3 is 16 amino acids. Trimming took off 2 bases at V and 5 bases at J, with 18 bases between the two ends. Germline V gene data show CDR1 as SGHTA and CDR2 as FQGTGA. The CDR3 protein is CASSLGGTIRRTEAFF. CDR3 bases: TGTGCCAGCAGCTTAGGTGGGACAATTCGGCGGACTGAAGCTTTCTTT.

The chain uses TRBV6-2 or TRBV6-3 and TRBJ2-7; maybe TRBD1 (5 bases). Germline CDR1 MNHEY, CDR2 SVGEGT. V was shortened by 0 bases and J by 4 bases, with 16 bases between the two germline ends. CDR3 length equals 16 residues. This CDR3 reads CASSYSTQGRRYEQYF. The CDR3 nucleotides are TGTGCCAGCAGTTACTCTACCCAGGGTAGGCGATACGAGCAGTACTTC.

In the case of this clone: The sample holds other DNA sequences that translate to the same CDR3. The chain is built from TRBV5-1 and TRBJ1-4, with D possibly matching TRBD1 (6 bases). V was trimmed by 0 bases and J by 8 bases, leaving 11 bases between them. Germline values: CDR1 SGHRS, CDR2 YFSETQ. The CDR3 length is 14 residues. CDR3 nucleotide sequence: TGCGCCAGCAGCTTGGGGCAGGGGAACGAAAAACTGTTTTTT. Its translation: CASSLGQGNEKLFF.

V and J are TRBV6-1 and TRBJ1-3, with D possibly matching TRBD1 (5 bases). The length of the CDR3 is 15 residues. In germline, CDR1 is MNHNS, CDR2 SASEGT. V lost 1 base and J 0 bases, leaving 7 bases between the germline ends. The CDR3 reads CASSEGGGSGNTIYF. Written as DNA, the CDR3 is TGTGCCAGCAGTGAAGGGGGGGGCTCTGGAAACACCATATATTTT.